This TCR beta chain was identified in a study of response to subunit inactivated influenza vaccine. TCRdb called the RT-PCR reads again in MiXCR, with one record for every CDR3 protein. The repertoire consists of fewer than 350,000 distinct CDR3 sequences, with 20% to 25% occurring once and the leading ten covering roughly 10%. CDR1 is KGHSH and CDR2 is LQKENI in the germline V gene. After removal of 5 bases from V and 3 bases from J, the junction contained 4 bases not matched to a gene. There are 14 residues in the CDR3. This clonotype was observed a few times. The sample consisted of PBMCs from blood, taken approximately 22 months after vaccination. V is TRBV18 and J is TRBJ1-1, with 9 bases fitting TRBD1. The receptor comes from a man between 50 and 70 years old who received an inactivated influenza vaccine. For the CDR3, the DNA is TGTGCCAGCTCAACGAGACAGGGGGACACTGAAGCTTTCTTT. This gives the protein CASSTRQGDTEAFF.